Sequencing of this TCR beta chain was carried out in a study of blood T cell repertoires in COVID-19. Overall study: Donors in the United States, Italy and Spain gave samples during acute or convalescent COVID-19. T cells, B-cell-depleted T cells, or PBMCs provided the cDNA or gDNA that served as material.

The CDR3 extends over 15 amino acids. The germline V gene encodes CDR1 SEHNR and CDR2 FQNEAQ (reference sequence). Trimming shortened V by 5 bases and J by 3 bases, and 16 bases separated the two germline ends. In the authors' workflow: Amplification of reference gene primers provided the estimated nucleated cell counts. TCRdb's copy holds only in-frame clones and misses some; the assay was immunoSEQ multiplex PCR. D and trimming come from the DNA, and the V and J calls and clone size come from that table. The sample records hundreds of thousands of clones, about 91% being singletons. The source is a woman in her twenties or thirties who had recovered from COVID-19. The chain uses TRBV7-9 and TRBJ1-1; D gene ambiguous. The sample comprised peripheral blood. CDR3 coding DNA: TGTGCCAGCAGCATTCAGAGCGGCCCGGACACTGAAGCTTTCTTT. Encoded protein: CASSIQSGPDTEAFF.